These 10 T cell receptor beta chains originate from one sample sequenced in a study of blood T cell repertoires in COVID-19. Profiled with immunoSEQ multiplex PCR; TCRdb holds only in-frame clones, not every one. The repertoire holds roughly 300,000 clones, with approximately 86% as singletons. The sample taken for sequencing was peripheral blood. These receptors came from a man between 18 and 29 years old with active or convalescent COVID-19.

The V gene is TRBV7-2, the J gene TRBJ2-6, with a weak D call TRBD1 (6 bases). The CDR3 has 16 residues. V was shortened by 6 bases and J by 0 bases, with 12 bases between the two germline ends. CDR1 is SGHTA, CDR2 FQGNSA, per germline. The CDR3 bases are TGTGCCAGCAGAACCGACAGGTACTCTGGGGCCAACGTCCTGACTTTC. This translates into CASRTDRYSGANVLTF.

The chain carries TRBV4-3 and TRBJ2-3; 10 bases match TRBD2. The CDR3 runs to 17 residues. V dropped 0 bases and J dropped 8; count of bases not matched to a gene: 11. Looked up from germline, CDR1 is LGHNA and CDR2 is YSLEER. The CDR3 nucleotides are TGCGCCAGCAGCCAAGAGAGGGCCAGCGGGGGGGCCAGTACGCAGTATTTT. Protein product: CASSQERASGGASTQYF.

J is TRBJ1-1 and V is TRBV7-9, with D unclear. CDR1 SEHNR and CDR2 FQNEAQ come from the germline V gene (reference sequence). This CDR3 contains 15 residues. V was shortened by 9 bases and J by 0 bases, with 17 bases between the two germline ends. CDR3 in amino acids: CASAITSRVNTEAFF. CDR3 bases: TGTGCCAGTGCTATAACCAGTCGGGTGAACACTGAAGCTTTCTTT. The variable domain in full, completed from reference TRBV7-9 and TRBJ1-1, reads DTGVSQNPRHKITKRGQNVTFRCDPISEHNRLYWYRQTLGQGPEFLTYFQNEAQLEKSRLLSDRFSAERPKGSFSTLEIQRTEQGDSAMYLCASAITSRVNTEAFFGQGTRLTVV.

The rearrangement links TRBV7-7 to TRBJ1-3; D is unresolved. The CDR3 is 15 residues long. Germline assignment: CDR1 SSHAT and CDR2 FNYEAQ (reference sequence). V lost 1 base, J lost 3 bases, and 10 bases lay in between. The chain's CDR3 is CASSLGVSGGNTIYF. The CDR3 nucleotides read TGTGCCAGCAGCTTAGGGGTTTCGGGTGGAAACACCATATATTTT. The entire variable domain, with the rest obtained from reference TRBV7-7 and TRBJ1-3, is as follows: GAGVSQSPRYKVTKRGQDVTLRCDPISSHATLYWYQQALGQGPEFLTYFNYEAQPDKSGLPSDRFSAERPEGSISTLTIQRTEQRDSAMYRCASSLGVSGGNTIYFGEGSWLTVV.

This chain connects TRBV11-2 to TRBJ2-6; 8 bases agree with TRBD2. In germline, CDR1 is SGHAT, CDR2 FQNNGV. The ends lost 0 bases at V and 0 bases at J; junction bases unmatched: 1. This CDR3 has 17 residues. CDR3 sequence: CASSLDRGGSGANVLTF. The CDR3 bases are TGTGCCAGCAGCTTAGATCGGGGGGGCTCTGGGGCCAACGTCCTGACTTTC.

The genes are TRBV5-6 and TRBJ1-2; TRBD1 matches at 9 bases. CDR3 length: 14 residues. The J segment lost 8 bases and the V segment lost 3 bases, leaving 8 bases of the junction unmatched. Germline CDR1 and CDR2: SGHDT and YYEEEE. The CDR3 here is CASSSQGAGEGYTF. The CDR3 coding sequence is TGTGCCAGCAGCTCACAGGGGGCGGGAGAGGGCTACACCTTC.

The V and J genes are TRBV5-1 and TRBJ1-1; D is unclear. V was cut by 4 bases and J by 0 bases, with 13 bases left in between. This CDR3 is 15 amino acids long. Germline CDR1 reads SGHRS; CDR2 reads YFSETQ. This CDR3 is CASSPVIGMNTEAFF. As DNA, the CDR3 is TGCGCCAGCAGCCCAGTTATCGGGATGAACACTGAAGCTTTCTTT.

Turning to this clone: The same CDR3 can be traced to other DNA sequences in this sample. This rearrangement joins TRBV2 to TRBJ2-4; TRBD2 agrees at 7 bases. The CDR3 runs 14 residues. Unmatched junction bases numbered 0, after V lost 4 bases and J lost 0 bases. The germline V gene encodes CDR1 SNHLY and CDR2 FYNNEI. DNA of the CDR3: TGTGCCAGCAGTGGCGGGGGAGCCAAAAACATTCAGTACTTC. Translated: CASSGGGAKNIQYF. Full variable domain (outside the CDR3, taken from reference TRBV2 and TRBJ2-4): EPEVTQTPSHQVTQMGQEVILRCVPISNHLYFYWYRQILGQKVEFLVSFYNNEISEKSEIFDDQFSVERPDGSNFTLKIRSTKLEDSAMYFCASSGGGAKNIQYFGAGTRLSVL.

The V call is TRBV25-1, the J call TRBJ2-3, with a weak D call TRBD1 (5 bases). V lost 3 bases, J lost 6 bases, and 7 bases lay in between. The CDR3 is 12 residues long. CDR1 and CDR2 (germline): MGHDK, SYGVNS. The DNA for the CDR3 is TGTGCCAGCAGTGATTGGGGCGATACGCAGTATTTT. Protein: CASSDWGDTQYF.

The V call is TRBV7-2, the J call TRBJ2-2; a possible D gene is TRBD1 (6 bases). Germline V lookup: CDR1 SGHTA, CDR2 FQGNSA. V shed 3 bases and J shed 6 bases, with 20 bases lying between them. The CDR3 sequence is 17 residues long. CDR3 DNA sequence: TGTGCCAGCAGCTTCCCGAGACACAGGGAAGCGGCCGGGGAGCTGTTTTTT. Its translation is CASSFPRHREAAGELFF.